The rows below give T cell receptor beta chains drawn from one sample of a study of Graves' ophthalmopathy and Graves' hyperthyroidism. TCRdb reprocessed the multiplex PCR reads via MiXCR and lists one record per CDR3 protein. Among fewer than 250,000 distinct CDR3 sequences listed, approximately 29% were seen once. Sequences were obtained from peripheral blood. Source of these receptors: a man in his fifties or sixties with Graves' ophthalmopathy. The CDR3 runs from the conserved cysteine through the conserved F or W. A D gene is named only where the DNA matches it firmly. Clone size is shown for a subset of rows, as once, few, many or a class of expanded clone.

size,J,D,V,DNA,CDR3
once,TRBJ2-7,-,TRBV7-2,TGTGCCAGCAGCCCGAACCCGACTAGTTATGACGAGCAGTACTTC,CASSPNPTSYDEQYF
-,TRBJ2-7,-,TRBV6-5,TGTGCCAGCAGTTACTCGATCCGTGGGTACGAGCAGTACTTC,CASSYSIRGYEQYF
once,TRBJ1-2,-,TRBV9,TGTGCCAGCAGCCCCCGGGACCGCCTTAACTATGGCTACACCTTC,CASSPRDRLNYGYTF
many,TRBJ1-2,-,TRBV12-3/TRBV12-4,TGTGCCAGCAGTTTAAACTCAGGGCGGACAAGCTATGGCTACACCTTC,CASSLNSGRTSYGYTF
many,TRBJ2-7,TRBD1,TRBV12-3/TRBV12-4,TGTGCCAGCAGTCCACAGGGGGTCGGCGAGCAGTACTTC,CASSPQGVGEQYF
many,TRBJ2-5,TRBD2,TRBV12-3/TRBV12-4,TGTGCCAGCAGTCCATCATCGGGAGGGTTGGGGGAGACCCAGTACTTC,CASSPSSGGLGETQYF
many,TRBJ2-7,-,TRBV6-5,TGTGCCAGCAGTTACCGGACAAATTACGAGCAGTACTTC,CASSYRTNYEQYF
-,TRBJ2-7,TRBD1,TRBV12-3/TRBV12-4,TGTGCCAGCAGTTTTGCAGGGGGCTGGGGCGAGCAGTACTTC,CASSFAGGWGEQYF
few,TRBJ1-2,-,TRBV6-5,TGTGCCAGCAGTTACTCGACATCCTCAGGGATCTATGGCTACACCTTC,CASSYSTSSGIYGYTF
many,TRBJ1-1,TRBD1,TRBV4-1,TGCGCCAGCAGCCAAGATCGCCCCGGGACAGGTGAAGCTTTCTTT,CASSQDRPGTGEAFF
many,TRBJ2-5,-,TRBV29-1,TGCAGCGTTGATGTGGTAGTCGGAGAGACCCAGTACTTC,CSVDVVVGETQYF
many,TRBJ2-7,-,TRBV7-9,TGTGCCAGCAGCCCCAATTCTGTCTACGAGCAGTACTTC,CASSPNSVYEQYF
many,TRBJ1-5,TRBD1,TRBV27,TGTGCCAGCAGTCCTCAAACAGGGGTGGATCAGCCCCAGCATTTT,CASSPQTGVDQPQHF
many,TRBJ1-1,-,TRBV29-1,TGCAGCGTCGACTTGGGGGACACTGAAGCTTTCTTT,CSVDLGDTEAFF
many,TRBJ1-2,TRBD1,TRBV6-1,TGTGCCAGCAGAGAACTAGGGGGCCAAGGGGGCTACACCTTC,CASRELGGQGGYTF
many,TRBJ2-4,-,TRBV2,TGTGCCAGCAGTGAATCGGGAAATAACATTCAGTACTTC,CASSESGNNIQYF
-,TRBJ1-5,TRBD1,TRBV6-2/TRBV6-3,TGTGCCAGCAGTCGCGGGACAGGGATTCAGCCCCAGCATTTT,CASSRGTGIQPQHF
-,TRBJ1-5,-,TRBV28,TGTGCCAGCAGTCTGGACCTTTATAGCAATCAGCCCCAGCATTTT,CASSLDLYSNQPQHF
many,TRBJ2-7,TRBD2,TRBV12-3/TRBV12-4,TGTGCCAGCAGTTGGTCTAGCGGTAGCCCCCCCTACGAGCAGTACTTC,CASSWSSGSPPYEQYF